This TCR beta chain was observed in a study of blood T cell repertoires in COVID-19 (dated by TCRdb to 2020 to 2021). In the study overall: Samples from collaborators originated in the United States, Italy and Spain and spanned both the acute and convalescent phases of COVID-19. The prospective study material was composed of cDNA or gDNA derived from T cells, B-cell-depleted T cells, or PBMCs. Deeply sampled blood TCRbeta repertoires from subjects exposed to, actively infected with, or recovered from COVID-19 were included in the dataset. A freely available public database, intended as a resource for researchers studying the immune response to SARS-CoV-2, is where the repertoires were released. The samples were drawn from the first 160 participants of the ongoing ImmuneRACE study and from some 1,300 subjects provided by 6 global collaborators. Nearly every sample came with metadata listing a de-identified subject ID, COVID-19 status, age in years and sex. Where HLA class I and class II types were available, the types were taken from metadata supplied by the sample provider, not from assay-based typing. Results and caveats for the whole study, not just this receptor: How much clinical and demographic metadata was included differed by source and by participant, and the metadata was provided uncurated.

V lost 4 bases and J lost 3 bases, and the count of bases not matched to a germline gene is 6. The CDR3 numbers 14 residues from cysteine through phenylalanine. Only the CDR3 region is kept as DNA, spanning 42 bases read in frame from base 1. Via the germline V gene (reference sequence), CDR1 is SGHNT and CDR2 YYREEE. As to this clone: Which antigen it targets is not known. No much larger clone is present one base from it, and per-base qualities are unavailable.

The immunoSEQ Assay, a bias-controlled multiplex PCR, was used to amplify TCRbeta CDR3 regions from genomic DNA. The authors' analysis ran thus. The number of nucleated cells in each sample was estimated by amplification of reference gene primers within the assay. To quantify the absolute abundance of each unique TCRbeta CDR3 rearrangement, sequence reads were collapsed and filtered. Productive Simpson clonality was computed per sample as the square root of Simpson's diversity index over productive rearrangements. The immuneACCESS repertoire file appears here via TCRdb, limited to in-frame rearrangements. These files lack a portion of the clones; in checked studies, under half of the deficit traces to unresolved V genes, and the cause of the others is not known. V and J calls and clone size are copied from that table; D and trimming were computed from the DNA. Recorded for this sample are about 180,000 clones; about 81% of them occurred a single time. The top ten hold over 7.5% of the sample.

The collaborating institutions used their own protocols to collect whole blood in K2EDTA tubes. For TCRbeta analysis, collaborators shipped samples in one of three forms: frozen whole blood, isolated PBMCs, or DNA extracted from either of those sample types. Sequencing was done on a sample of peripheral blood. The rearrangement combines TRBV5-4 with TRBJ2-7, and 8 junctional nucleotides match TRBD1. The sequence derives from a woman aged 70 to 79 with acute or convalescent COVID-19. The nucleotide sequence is TGTGCCAGCAGCGCCGGGACAGGATTCTACGAGCAGTACTTC. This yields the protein CASSAGTGFYEQYF. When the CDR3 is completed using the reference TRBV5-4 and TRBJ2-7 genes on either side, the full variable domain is ETGVTQSPTHLIKTRGQQVTLRCSSQSGHNTVSWYQQALGQGPQFIFQYYREEENGRGNFPPRFSGLQFPNYSSELNVNALELDDSALYLCASSAGTGFYEQYFGPGTRLTVT.